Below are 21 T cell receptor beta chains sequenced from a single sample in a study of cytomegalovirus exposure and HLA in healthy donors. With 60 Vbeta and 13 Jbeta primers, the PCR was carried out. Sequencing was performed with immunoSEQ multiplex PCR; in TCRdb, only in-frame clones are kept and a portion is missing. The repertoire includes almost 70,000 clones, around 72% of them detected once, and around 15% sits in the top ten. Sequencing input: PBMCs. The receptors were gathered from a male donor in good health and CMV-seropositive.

CDR3 sequence: CASSQRAAGGVHEQYF. As DNA, the CDR3 is TGTGCCAGCAGCCAAAGGGCGGCGGGGGGCGTCCACGAGCAGTACTTC. This chain joins TRBV5-5 and TRBJ2-7; 8 bases are a match to TRBD2. The V gene's germline CDR1 is SGHKS and CDR2 YYEKEE (reference sequence). V lost 4 bases and J lost 5; bases outside the gene matches: 14. The CDR3 runs 16 residues.

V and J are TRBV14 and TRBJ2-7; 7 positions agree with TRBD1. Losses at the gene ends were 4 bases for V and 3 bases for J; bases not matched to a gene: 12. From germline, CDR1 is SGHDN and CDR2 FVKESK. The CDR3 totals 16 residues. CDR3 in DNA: TGTGCCAGCAGCCTTTCTCTCCGGGACAGTCGCTACGAGCAGTACTTC. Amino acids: CASSLSLRDSRYEQYF.

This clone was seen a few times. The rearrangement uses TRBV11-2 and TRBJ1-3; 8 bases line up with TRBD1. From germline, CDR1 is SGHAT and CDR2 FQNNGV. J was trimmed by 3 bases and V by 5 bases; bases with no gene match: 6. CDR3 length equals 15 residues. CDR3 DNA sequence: TGTGCCAGCAGCCCGCAGGGGGCAGGTGGAAACACCATATATTTT. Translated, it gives CASSPQGAGGNTIYF.

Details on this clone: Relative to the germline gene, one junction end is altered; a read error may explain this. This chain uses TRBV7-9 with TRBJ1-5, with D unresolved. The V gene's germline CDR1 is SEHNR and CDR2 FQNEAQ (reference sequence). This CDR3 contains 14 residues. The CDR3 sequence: CSSSLGYSNQPQHF. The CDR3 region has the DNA TGTTCCAGCAGCTTAGGTTATAGCAATCAGCCCCAGCATTTT.

Written as DNA, the CDR3 is TGTGCCAGCAGGCAAGGGGTAGGGGATGGCTACACCTTC. This sequence encodes CASRQGVGDGYTF. The chain carries TRBV6-5 and TRBJ1-2; perhaps TRBD1 as D (5 bases). The germline gives CDR1 MNHEY, CDR2 SVGAGI. This CDR3 is built from 13 residues. Trimming cost V 6 bases and J 6 bases, with 14 bases left between them.

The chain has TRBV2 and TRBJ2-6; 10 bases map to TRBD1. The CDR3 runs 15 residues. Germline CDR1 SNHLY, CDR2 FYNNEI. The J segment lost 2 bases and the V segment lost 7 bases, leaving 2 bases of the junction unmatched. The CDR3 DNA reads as TGTGCCAGCACCGGACAGGGGGCTGGGGCCAACGTCCTGACTTTC. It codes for CASTGQGAGANVLTF.

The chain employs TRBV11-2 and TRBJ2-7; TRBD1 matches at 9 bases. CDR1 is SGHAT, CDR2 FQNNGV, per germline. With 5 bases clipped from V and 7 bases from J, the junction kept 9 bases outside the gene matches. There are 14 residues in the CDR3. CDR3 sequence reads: CASSTRDREGEQYF. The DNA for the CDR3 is TGTGCCAGCAGCACCCGGGACAGGGAAGGAGAGCAGTACTTC.

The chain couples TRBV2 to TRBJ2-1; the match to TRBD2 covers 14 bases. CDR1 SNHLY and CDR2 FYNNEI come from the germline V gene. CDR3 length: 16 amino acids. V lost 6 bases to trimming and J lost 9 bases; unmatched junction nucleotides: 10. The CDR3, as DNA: TGTGCCAGCAGCGGGACTAGCGGGGGACATAGGGGTGAGCAGTTCTTC. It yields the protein CASSGTSGGHRGEQFF. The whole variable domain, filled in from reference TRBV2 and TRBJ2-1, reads EPEVTQTPSHQVTQMGQEVILRCVPISNHLYFYWYRQILGQKVEFLVSFYNNEISEKSEIFDDQFSVERPDGSNFTLKIRSTKLEDSAMYFCASSGTSGGHRGEQFFGPGTRLTVL.

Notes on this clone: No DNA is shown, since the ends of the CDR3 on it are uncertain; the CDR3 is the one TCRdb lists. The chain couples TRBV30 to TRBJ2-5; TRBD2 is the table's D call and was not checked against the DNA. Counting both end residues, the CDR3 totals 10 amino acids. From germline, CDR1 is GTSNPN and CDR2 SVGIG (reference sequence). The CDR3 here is CAWGAGARYF.

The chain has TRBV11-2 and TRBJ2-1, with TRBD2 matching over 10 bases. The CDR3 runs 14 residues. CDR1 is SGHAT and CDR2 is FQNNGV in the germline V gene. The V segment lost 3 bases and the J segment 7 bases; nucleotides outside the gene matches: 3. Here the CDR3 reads CASSFSGRQNEQFF. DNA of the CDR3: TGTGCCAGCAGCTTTAGCGGGAGGCAGAATGAGCAGTTCTTC.

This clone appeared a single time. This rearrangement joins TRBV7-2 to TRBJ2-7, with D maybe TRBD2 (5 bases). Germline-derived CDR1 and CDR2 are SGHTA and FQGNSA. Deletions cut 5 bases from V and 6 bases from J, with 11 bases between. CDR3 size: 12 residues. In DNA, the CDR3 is TGTGCCAGCAGCACGGACTCTAGCGAGCAGTACTTC. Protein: CASSTDSSEQYF.

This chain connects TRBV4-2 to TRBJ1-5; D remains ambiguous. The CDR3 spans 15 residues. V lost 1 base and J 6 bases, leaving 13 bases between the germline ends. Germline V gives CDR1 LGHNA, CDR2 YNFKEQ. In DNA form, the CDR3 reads TGTGCCAGCAGCCAAGGAAACTTACGCGGTCAGCCCCAGCATTTT. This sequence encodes CASSQGNLRGQPQHF.

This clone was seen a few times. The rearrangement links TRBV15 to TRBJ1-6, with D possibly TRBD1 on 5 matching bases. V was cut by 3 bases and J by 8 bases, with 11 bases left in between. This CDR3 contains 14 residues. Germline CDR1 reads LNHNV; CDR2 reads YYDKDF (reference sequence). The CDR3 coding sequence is TGTGCCACCAGCAGGGTGGGGGACTATTCACCCCTCCACTTT. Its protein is CATSRVGDYSPLHF. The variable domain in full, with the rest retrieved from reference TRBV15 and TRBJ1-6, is DAMVIQNPRYQVTQFGKPVTLSCSQTLNHNVMYWYQQKSSQAPKLLFHYYDKDFNNEADTPDNFQSRRPNTSFCFLDIRSPGLGDTAMYLCATSRVGDYSPLHFGNGTRLTVT.

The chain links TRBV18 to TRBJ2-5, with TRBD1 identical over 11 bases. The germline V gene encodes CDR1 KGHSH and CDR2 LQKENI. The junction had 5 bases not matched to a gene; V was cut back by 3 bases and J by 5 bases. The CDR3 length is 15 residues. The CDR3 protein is CASSPGQGVFETQYF. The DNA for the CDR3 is TGTGCCAGCTCACCGGGACAGGGGGTTTTTGAGACCCAGTACTTC.

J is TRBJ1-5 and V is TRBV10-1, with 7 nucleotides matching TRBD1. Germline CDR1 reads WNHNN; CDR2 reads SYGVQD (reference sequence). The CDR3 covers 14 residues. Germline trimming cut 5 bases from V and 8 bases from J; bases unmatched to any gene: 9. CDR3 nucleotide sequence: TGCGCCAGCAGTCCCGGGGACAGTAGCAAGCCCCAGCATTTT. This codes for CASSPGDSSKPQHF.

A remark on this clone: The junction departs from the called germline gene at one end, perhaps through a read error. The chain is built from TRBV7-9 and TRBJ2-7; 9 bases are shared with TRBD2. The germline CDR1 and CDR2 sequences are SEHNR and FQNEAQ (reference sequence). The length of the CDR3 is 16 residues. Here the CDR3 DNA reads TGTTCCAGCAGCCAACCTGACGGGACTAGCCCCTACGAGCAGTACTTC. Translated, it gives CSSSQPDGTSPYEQYF.

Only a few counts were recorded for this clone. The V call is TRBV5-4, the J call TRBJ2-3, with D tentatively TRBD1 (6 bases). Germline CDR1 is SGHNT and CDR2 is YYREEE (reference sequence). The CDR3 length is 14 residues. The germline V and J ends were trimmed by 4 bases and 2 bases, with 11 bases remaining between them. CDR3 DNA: TGTGCCAGCAGCCAACAGGGTTCCACAGATACGCAGTATTTT. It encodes CASSQQGSTDTQYF.

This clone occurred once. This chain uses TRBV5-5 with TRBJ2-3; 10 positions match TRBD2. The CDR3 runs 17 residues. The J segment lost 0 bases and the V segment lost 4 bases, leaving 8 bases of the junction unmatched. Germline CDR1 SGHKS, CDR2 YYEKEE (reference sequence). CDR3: CASSLAGALLSTDTQYF. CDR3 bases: TGTGCCAGCAGCCTAGCGGGGGCCCTCCTTAGCACAGATACGCAGTATTTT. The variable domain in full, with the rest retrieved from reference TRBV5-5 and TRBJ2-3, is DAGVTQSPTHLIKTRGQQVTLRCSPISGHKSVSWYQQVLGQGPQFIFQYYEKEERGRGNFPDRFSARQFPNYSSELNVNALLLGDSALYLCASSLAGALLSTDTQYFGPGTRLTVL.

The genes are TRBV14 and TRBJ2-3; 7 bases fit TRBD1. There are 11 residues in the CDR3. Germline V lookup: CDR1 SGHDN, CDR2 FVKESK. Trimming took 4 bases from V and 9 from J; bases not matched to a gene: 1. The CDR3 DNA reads TGTGCCAGCAGCCTACAGGGGACGCAGTATTTT. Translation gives CASSLQGTQYF.

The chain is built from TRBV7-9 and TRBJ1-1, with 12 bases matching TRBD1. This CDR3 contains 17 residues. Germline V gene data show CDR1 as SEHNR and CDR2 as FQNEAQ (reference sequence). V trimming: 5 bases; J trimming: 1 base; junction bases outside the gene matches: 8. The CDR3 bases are TGTGCCAGCAGCCTTGGGACAGGGGGCGCCTCGAACACTGAAGCTTTCTTT. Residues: CASSLGTGGASNTEAFF.

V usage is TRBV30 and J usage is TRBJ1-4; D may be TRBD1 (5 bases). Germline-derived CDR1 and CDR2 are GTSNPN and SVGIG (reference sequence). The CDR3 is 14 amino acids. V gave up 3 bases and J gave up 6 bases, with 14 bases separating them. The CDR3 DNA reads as TGTGCCTGGAGCGACGGGACTGGGGATGAAAAACTGTTTTTT. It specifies CAWSDGTGDEKLFF.